This T cell receptor beta chain was obtained from a study of cytomegalovirus exposure and HLA in healthy donors. Study details: The roughly 110 validation repertoires matched the approximately 700 first-cohort repertoires in platform, a later analysis reported.

Broader study findings: According to a later analysis, TCR clusters from the first cohort tended to co-occur in the 120 or so validation repertoires. Reports described diagnosis of cytomegalovirus status by the classifier as highly specific and sensitive. The investigators catalogued 180 or so TCR beta chains as cytomegalovirus-associated.

With respect to this clone: What it binds is unknown.

The trim removed 1 base at V and 2 bases at J, leaving 3 bases unmatched. This CDR3 is 15 amino acids long. Germline lookup yields CDR1 SGHDN and CDR2 FVKESK. TCRdb keeps only in-frame clones here, not all; method: immunoSEQ multiplex PCR. The sample carries about 58,000 clones, about nine tenths recorded once. The chain links TRBV14 to TRBJ2-7; 9 nucleotides line up with TRBD2. The TCR sequence derives from a man between 18 and 35 years old in good health and CMV-seronegative. Sequenced: PBMCs. CDR3 residues: CASSQAREGPYEQYF. The CDR3 DNA sequence: TGTGCCAGCAGCCAAGCGCGGGAGGGCCCCTACGAGCAGTACTTC.